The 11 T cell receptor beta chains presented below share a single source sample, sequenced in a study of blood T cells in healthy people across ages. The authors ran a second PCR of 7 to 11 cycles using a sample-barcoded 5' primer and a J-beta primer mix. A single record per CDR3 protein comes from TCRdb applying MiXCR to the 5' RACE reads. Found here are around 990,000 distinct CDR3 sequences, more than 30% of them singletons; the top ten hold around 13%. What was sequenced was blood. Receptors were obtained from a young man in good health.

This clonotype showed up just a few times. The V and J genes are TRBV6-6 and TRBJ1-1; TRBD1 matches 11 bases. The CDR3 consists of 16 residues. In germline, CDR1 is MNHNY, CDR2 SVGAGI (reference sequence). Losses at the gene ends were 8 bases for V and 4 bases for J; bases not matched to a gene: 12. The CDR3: CASLRTGGKLSTEAFF. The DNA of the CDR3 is TGTGCCAGCCTGAGGACAGGGGGCAAATTGAGCACTGAAGCTTTCTTT.

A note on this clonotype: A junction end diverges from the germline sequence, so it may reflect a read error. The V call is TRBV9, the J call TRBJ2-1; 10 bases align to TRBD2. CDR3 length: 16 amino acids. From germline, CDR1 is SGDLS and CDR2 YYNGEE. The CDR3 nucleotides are TGTGCCAGCAGCCCAACCCCGGGACTAGCGTCTAATGGGCAGTTCTTC. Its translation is CASSPTPGLASNGQFF.

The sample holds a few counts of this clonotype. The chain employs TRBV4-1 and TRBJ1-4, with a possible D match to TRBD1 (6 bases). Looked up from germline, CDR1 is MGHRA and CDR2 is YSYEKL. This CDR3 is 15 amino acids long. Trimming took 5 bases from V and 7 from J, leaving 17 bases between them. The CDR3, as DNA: TGCGCCAGCAGCGGACAGACAGGTCTTCGTGAAAAACTGTTTTTT. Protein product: CASSGQTGLREKLFF.

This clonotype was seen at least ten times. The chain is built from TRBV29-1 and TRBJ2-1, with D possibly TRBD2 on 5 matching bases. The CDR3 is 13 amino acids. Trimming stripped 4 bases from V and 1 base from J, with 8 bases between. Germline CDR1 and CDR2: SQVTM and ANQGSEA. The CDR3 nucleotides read TGCAGCGTTGTAGGGAGATCCTACAATGAGCAGTTCTTC. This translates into CSVVGRSYNEQFF.

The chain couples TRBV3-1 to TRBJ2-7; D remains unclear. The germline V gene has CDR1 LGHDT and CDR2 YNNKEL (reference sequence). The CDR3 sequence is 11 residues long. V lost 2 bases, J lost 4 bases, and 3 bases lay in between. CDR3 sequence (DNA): TGTGCCAGCAGCCAACCATACGAGCAGTACTTC. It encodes CASSQPYEQYF.

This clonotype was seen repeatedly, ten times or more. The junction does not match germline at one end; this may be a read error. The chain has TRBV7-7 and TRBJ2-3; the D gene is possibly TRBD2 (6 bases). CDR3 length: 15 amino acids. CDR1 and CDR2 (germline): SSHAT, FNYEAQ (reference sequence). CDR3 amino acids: CASSLAASGTDTQYF. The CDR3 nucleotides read TGTGCTAGCAGCTTAGCGGCTTCGGGCACAGATACGCAGTATTTT.

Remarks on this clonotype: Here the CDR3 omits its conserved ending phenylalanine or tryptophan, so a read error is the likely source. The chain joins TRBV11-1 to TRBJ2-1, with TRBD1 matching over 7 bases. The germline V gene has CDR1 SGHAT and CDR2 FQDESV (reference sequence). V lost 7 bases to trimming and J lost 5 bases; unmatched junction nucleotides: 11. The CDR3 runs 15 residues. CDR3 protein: CASNIGGLVHNEQFL. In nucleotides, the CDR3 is TGTGCCAGCAACATAGGGGGCCTGGTCCACAATGAGCAGTTCTTA.

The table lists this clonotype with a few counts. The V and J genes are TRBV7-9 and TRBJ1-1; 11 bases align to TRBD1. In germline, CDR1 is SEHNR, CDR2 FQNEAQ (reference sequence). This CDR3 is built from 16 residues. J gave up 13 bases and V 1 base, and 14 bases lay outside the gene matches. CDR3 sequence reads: CASSLGIWTGGFSDFF. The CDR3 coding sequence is TGTGCCAGCAGCTTAGGCATATGGACAGGGGGCTTCTCTGATTTCTTT.

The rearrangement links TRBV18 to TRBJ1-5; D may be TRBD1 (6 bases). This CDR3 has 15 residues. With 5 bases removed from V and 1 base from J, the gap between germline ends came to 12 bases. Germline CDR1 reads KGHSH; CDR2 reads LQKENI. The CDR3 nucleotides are TGTGCCAGCTCAGAACAAAGGGGGAGCAATCAGCCCCAGCATTTT. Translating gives CASSEQRGSNQPQHF.

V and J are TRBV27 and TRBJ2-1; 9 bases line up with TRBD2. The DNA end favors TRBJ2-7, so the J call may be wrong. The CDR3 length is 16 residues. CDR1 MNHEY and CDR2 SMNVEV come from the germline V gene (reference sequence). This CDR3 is CASSSRSGGSYNEQYF. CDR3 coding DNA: TGTGCCAGCAGTTCCCGTAGCGGGGGCTCCTACAATGAGCAGTACTTC.

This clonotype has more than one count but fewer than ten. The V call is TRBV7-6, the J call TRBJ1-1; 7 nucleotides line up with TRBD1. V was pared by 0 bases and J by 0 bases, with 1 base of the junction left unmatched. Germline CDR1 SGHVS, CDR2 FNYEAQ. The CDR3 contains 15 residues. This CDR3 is CASSLAGQLNTEAFF. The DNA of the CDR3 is TGTGCCAGCAGCTTAGCGGGACAGTTGAACACTGAAGCTTTCTTT. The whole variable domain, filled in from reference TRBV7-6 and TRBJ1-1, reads GAGVSQSPRYKVTKRGQDVALRCDPISGHVSLYWYRQALGQGPEFLTYFNYEAQQDKSGLPNDRFSAERPEGSISTLTIQRTEQRDSAMYRCASSLAGQLNTEAFFGQGTRLTVV.